This T cell receptor (beta chain) was captured in a study of blood T cell repertoires in COVID-19. Using immunoSEQ multiplex PCR, the repertoire was profiled, and TCRdb retains in-frame clones only, with some absent. The data contain fewer than 200,000 clones, roughly 76% of them singletons. The CDR3 consists of 15 residues. The germline gives CDR1 SGDLS, CDR2 YYNGEE. The V end lost 4 bases, the J end lost 2 bases, and 15 bases lay between the germline ends. Specimen: peripheral blood. The chain couples TRBV9 to TRBJ2-5; possible D gene TRBD2, 7 bases. The TCR comes from a woman between 50 and 59 years old with active or convalescent COVID-19. The CDR3 loop reads CASSRVGGPQETQYF. CDR3 DNA sequence: TGTGCCAGCAGCCGTGTGGGGGGGCCACAAGAGACCCAGTACTTC.